In its sample, the clone carrying this T cell receptor (beta chain) was seen many times. Antigen: not known. Researchers took RNA transcripts and amplified the TCR beta CDR3 regions from them. The HTBI primer set drove a first-round RT-PCR of the TCR CDR3. MiXCR, run by TCRdb on the multiplex PCR reads, gives a single entry per CDR3 protein. The table has about 400,000 distinct CDR3 sequences, 15% seen once; the top ten hold around 20%. This sample is drawn from a study of T cells in Graves' hyperthyroidism and ophthalmopathy. Study-wide results and caveats: Also found in blood were most expanded thyroid clonotypes above 0.001.

This TCR was sampled from an older woman with Graves' ophthalmopathy. Specimen: blood.

The CDR3 DNA is TGTGCCAGCAGTTCCCTCCGGGGTGCAACCGGGGAGCTGTTTTTT. Amino acids: CASSSLRGATGELFF. This rearrangement joins TRBV12-3 or TRBV12-4 to TRBJ2-2, with D possibly TRBD2 on 5 matching bases. Trimming cost V 4 bases and J 5 bases, with 14 bases left between them. This CDR3 comprises 15 residues.